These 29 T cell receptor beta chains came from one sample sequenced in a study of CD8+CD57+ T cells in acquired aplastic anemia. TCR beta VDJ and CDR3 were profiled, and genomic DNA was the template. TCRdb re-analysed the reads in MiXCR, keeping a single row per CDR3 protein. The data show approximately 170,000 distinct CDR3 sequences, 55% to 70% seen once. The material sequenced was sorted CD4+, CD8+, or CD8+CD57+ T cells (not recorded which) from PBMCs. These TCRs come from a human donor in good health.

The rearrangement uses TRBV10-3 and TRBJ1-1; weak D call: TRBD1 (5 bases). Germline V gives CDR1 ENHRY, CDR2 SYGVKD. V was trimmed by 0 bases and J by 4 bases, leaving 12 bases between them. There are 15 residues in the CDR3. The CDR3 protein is CAISESKGVLTEAFF. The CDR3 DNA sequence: TGTGCCATCAGTGAGTCGAAAGGGGTCCTCACTGAAGCTTTCTTT.

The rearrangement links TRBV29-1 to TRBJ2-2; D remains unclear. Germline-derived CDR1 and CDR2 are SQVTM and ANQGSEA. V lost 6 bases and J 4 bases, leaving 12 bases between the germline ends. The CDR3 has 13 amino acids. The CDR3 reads CSVRVYGTGELFF. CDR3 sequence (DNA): TGCAGCGTAAGGGTGTACGGCACCGGGGAGCTGTTTTTT.

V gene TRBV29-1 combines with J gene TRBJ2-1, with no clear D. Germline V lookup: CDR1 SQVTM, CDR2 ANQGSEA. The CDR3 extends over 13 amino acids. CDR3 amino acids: CSDDRDSYNEQFF. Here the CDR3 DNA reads TGCAGTGATGACCGAGACTCCTACAATGAGCAGTTCTTC.

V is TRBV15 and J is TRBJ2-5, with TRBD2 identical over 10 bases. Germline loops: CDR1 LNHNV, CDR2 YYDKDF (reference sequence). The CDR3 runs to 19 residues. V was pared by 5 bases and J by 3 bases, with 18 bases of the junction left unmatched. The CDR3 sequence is CATSFYRAGGPWGEETQYF. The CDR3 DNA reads TGTGCCACCAGCTTCTACCGAGCGGGAGGGCCTTGGGGGGAAGAGACCCAGTACTTC. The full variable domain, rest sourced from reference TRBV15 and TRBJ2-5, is DAMVIQNPRYQVTQFGKPVTLSCSQTLNHNVMYWYQQKSSQAPKLLFHYYDKDFNNEADTPDNFQSRRPNTSFCFLDIRSPGLGDTAMYLCATSFYRAGGPWGEETQYFGPGTRLLVL.

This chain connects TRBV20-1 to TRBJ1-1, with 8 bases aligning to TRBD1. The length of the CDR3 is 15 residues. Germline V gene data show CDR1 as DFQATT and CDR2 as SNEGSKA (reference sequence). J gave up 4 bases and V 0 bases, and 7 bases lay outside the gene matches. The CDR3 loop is CSAREQGVRITEAFF. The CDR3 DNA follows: TGCAGTGCTAGAGAACAGGGGGTTAGGATCACTGAAGCTTTCTTT.

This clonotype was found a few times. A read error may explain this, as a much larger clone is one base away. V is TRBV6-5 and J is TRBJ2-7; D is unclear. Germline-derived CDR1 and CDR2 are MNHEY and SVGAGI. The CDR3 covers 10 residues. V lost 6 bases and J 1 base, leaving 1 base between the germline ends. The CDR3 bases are TGTGCCAGCAGGTCCTACGAGCAGTACTTC. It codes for CASRSYEQYF.

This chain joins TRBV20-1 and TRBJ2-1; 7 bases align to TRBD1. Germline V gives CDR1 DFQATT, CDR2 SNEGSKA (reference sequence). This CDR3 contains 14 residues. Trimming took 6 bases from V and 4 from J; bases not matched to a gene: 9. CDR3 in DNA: TGCAGTGCGAGGGGGCCCGGGTCGTACAATGAGCAGTTCTTC. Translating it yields CSARGPGSYNEQFF.

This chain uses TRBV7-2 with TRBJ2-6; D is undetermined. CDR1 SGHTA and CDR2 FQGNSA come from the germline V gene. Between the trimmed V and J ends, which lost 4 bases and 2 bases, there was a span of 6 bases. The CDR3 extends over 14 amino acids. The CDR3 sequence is CASSSKTGANVLTF. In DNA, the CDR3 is TGTGCCAGCAGCTCCAAGACTGGGGCCAACGTCCTGACTTTC.

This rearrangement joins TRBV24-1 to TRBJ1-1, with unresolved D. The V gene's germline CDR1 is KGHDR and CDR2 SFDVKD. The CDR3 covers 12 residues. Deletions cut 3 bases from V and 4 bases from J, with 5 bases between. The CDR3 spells CATSDRSTEAFF. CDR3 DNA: TGTGCCACCAGTGATCGAAGCACTGAAGCTTTCTTT.

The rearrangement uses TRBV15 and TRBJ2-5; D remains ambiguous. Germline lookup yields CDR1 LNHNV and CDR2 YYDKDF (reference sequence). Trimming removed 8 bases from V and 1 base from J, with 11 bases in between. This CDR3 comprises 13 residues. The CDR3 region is CATRPTVQETQYF. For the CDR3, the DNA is TGTGCCACCCGACCGACGGTCCAAGAGACCCAGTACTTC.

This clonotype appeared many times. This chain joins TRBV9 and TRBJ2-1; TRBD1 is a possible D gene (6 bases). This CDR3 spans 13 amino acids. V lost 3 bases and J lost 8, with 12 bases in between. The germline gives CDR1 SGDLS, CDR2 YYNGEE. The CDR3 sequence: CASSEHRAHEQFF. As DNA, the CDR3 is TGTGCCAGCAGCGAGCACAGGGCCCATGAGCAGTTCTTC. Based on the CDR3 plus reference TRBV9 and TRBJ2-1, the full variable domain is DSGVTQTPKHLITATGQRVTLRCSPRSGDLSVYWYQQSLDQGLQFLIQYYNGEERAKGNILERFSAQQFPDLHSELNLSSLELGDSALYFCASSEHRAHEQFFGPGTRLTVL.

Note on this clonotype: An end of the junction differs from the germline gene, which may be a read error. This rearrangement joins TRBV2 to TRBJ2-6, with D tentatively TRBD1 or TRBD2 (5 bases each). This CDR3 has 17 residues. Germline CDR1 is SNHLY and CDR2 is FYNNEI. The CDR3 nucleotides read TGTGCCACCAGTGGAGACACTACAGGAGGAGGGGCCAACGTCCTGACTTTC. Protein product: CATSGDTTGGGANVLTF.

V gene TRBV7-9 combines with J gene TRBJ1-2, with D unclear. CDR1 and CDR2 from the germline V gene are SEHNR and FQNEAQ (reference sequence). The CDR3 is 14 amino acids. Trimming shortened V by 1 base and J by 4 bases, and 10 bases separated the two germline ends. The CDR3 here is CASSLGGGSYGYTF. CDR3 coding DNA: TGTGCCAGCAGCTTAGGCGGCGGGTCCTATGGCTACACCTTC. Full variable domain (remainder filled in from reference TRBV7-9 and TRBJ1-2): DTGVSQNPRHKITKRGQNVTFRCDPISEHNRLYWYRQTLGQGPEFLTYFQNEAQLEKSRLLSDRFSAERPKGSFSTLEIQRTEQGDSAMYLCASSLGGGSYGYTFGSGTRLTVV.

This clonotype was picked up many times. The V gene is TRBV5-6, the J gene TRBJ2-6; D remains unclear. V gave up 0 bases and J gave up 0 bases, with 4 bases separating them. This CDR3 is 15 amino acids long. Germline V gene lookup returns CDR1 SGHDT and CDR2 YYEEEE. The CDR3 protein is CASSLVPSGANVLTF. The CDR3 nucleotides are TGTGCCAGCAGCTTGGTTCCCTCTGGGGCCAACGTCCTGACTTTC.

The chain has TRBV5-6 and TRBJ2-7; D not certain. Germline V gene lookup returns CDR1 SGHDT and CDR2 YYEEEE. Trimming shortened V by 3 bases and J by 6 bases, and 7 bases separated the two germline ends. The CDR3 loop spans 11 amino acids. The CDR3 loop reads CASSYSREQYF. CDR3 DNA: TGTGCCAGCAGCTATAGTCGCGAGCAGTACTTC.

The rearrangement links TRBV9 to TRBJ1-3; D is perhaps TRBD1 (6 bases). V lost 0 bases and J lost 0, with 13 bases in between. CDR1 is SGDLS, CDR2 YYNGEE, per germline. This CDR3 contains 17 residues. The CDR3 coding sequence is TGTGCCAGCAGCGTAGGGGGGGGGCCGAGCTCTGGAAACACCATATATTTT. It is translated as CASSVGGGPSSGNTIYF. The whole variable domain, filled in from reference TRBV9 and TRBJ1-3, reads DSGVTQTPKHLITATGQRVTLRCSPRSGDLSVYWYQQSLDQGLQFLIQYYNGEERAKGNILERFSAQQFPDLHSELNLSSLELGDSALYFCASSVGGGPSSGNTIYFGEGSWLTVV.

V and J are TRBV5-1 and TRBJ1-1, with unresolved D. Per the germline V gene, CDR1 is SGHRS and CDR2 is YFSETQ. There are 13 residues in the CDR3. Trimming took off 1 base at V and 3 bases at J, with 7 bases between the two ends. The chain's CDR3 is CASSLSEDTEAFF. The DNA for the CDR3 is TGCGCCAGCAGCTTGTCGGAGGACACTGAAGCTTTCTTT. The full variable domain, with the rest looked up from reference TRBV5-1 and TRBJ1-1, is KAGVTQTPRYLIKTRGQQVTLSCSPISGHRSVSWYQQTPGQGLQFLFEYFSETQRNKGNFPGRFSGRQFSNSRSEMNVSTLELGDSALYLCASSLSEDTEAFFGQGTRLTVV.

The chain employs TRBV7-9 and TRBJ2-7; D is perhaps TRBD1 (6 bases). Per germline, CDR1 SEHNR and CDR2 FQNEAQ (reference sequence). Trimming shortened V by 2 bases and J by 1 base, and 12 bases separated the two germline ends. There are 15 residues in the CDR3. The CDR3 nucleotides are TGTGCCAGCAGCTTAAGGGCAGGGGAATCCTACGAGCAGTACTTC. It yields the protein CASSLRAGESYEQYF.

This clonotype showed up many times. CDR3 coding DNA: TGTGCCAGCAGCCAAACCTCAACAGGCCACGAGCAGTACTTC. It specifies CASSQTSTGHEQYF. This chain uses TRBV4-2 with TRBJ2-7, with D perhaps TRBD1 (5 bases). V gave up 2 bases and J gave up 5 bases, with 13 bases separating them. Germline loops: CDR1 LGHNA, CDR2 YNFKEQ. The CDR3 contains 14 residues.

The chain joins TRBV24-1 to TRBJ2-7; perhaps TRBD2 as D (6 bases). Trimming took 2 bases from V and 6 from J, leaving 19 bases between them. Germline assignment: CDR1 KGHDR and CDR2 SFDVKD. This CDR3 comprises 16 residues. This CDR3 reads CATSDWDSLLISEQYF. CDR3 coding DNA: TGTGCCACCAGTGATTGGGACTCGCTGCTGATAAGCGAGCAGTACTTC.

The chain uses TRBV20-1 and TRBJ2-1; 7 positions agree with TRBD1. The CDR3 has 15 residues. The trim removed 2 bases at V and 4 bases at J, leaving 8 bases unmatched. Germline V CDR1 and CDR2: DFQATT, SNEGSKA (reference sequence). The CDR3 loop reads CSARNRDRLYNEQFF. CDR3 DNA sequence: TGCAGTGCTAGAAACCGGGACAGACTTTACAATGAGCAGTTCTTC.

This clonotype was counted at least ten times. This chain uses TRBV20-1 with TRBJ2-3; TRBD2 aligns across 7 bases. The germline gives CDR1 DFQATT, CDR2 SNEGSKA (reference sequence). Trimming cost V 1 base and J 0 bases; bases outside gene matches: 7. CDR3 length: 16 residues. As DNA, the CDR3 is TGCAGTGCTAGAGGCTCTAACGGGGGGAGCACAGATACGCAGTATTTT. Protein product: CSARGSNGGSTDTQYF.

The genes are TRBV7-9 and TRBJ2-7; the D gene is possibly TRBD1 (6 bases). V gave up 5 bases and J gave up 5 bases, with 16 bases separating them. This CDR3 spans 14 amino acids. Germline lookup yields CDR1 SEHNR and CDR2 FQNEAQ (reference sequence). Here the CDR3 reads CASSPAGTNNEQYF. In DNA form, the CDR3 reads TGTGCCAGCAGCCCCGCCGGGACAAATAACGAGCAGTACTTC.

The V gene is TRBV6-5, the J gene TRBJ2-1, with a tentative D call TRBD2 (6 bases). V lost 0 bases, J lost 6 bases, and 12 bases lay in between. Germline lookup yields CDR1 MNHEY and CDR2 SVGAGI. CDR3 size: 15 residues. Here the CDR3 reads CASSYSRGLLNEQFF. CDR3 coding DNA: TGTGCCAGCAGTTACTCCCGAGGACTACTCAATGAGCAGTTCTTC.

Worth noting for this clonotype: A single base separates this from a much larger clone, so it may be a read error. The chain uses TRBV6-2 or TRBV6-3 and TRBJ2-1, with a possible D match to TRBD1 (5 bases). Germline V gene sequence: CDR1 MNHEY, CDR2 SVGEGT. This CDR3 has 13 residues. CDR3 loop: CASSSTAYDEQFF. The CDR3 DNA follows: TGTGCCAGCAGCTCGACAGCCTACGATGAGCAGTTCTTC.

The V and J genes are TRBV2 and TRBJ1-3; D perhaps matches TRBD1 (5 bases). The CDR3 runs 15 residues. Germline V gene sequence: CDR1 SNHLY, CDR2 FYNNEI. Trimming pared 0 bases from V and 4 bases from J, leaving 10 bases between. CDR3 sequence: CASSEASGYGNTIYF. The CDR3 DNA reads TGTGCCAGCAGTGAAGCATCAGGGTACGGAAACACCATATATTTT.

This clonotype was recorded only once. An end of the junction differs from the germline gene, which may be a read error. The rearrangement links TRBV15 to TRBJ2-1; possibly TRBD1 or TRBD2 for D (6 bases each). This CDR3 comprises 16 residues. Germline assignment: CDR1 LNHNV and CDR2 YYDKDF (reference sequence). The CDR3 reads CAASSVGGPNYNEQFF. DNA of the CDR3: TGTGCCGCCAGCAGTGTAGGGGGGCCAAACTACAATGAGCAGTTCTTC.

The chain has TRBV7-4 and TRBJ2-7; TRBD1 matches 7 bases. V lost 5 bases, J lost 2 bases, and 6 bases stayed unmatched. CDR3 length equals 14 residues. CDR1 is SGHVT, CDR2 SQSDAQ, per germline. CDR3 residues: CASSPVTGTYEQYF. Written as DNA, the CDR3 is TGTGCCAGCAGCCCTGTGACAGGGACCTACGAGCAGTACTTC.

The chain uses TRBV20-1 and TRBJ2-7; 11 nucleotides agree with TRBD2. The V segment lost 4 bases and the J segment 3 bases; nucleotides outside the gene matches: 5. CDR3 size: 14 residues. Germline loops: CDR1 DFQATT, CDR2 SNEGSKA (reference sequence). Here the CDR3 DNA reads TGCAGTGCTAACCAACTAGCGGGGGTCTACGAGCAGTACTTC. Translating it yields CSANQLAGVYEQYF.